The clone carrying this TCR beta chain was observed at least ten times. Its antigen is currently unknown. The CDR3 extends over 12 amino acids. Deletions cut 5 bases from V and 7 bases from J, with 6 bases between. Germline V CDR1 and CDR2: LNHNV, YYDKDF (reference sequence). These data come from a study of Graves' ophthalmopathy and Graves' hyperthyroidism. Study-wide results and caveats: A roughly 80% specificity and 85% to 90% sensitivity were achieved by a 13-signature model that separated ophthalmopathy from stable hyperthyroidism. In blood appeared most of the expanded thyroid clonotypes whose frequency exceeded 0.001.

Calling hyperthyroidism stable required that no ophthalmopathy show up within 18 months of follow-up. Beta-chain TCR CDR3 regions were amplified from RNA transcripts. HTBI primers served in a first-round RT-PCR, which a second-round multiplex PCR followed. TCRdb independently ran MiXCR on the multiplex PCR reads; one entry per CDR3 protein. Of more than 300,000 distinct CDR3 sequences in the sample, just over 15% were seen once. This clonotype was obtained from a woman aged 18-35 years with stable Graves' hyperthyroidism. Sample: peripheral blood. The V call is TRBV15, the J call TRBJ1-6; the D is unclear. Here the CDR3 reads CATSGRNSPLHF. The CDR3 DNA is TGTGCCACCAGCGGACGGAATTCACCCCTCCACTTT. The whole variable domain, remainder taken from reference TRBV15 and TRBJ1-6, is DAMVIQNPRYQVTQFGKPVTLSCSQTLNHNVMYWYQQKSSQAPKLLFHYYDKDFNNEADTPDNFQSRRPNTSFCFLDIRSPGLGDTAMYLCATSGRNSPLHFGNGTRLTVT.